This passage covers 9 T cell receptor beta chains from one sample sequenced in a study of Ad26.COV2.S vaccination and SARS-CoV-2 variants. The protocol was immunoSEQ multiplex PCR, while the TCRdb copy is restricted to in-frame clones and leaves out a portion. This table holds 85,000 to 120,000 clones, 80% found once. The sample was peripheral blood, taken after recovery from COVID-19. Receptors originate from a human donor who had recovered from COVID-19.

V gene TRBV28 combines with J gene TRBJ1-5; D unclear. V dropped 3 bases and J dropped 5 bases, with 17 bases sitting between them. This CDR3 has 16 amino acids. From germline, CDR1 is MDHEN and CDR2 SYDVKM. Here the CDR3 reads CASSFKFFGRDQPQHF. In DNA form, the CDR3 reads TGTGCCAGCAGTTTTAAGTTTTTCGGCCGAGATCAGCCCCAGCATTTT.

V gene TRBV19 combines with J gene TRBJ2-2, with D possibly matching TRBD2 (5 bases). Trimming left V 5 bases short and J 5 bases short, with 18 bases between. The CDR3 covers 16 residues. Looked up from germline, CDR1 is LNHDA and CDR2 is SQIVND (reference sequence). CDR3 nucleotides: TGTGCCAGTAGTTCCCAGACAAGGGAGATGACCGGGGAGCTGTTTTTT. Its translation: CASSSQTREMTGELFF. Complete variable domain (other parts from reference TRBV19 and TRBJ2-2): DGGITQSPKYLFRKEGQNVTLSCEQNLNHDAMYWYRQDPGQGLRLIYYSQIVNDFQKGDIAEGYSVSREKKESFPLTVTSAQKNPTAFYLCASSSQTREMTGELFFGEGSRLTVL.

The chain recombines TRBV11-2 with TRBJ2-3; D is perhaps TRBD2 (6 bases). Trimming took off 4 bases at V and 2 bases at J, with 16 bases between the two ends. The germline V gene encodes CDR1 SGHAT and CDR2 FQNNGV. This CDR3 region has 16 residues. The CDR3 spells CASSSLRRGYTDTQYF. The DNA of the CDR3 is TGTGCCAGCAGCTCTCTTAGGCGGGGCTACACAGATACGCAGTATTTT.

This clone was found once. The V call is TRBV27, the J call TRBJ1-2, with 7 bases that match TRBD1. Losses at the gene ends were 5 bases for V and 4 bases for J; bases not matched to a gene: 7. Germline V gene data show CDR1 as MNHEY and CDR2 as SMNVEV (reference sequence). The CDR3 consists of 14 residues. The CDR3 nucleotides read TGTGCCAGCAGTGCCAACCGGGACAGCTATGGCTACACCTTC. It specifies CASSANRDSYGYTF.

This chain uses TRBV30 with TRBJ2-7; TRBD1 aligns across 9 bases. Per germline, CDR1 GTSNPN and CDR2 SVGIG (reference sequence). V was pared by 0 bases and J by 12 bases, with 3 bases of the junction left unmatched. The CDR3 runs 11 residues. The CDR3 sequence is CAWSVGGQGYF. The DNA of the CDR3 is TGTGCCTGGAGTGTAGGGGGACAGGGGTACTTC.

For the CDR3, the DNA is TGTGCCAGCAGCGTAGGCGGAACCAGCTATGGCTACACCTTC. This sequence encodes CASSVGGTSYGYTF. The chain recombines TRBV9 with TRBJ1-2; no clear D. From germline, CDR1 is SGDLS and CDR2 YYNGEE. CDR3 length: 14 residues. Trimming shortened V by 0 bases and J by 4 bases, and 10 bases separated the two germline ends.

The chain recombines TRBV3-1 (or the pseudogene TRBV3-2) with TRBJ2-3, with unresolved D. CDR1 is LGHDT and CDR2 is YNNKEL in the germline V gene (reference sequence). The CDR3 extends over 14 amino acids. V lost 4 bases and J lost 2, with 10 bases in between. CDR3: CASSPNYATDTQYF. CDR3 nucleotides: TGTGCCAGCAGCCCTAACTATGCCACAGATACGCAGTATTTT.

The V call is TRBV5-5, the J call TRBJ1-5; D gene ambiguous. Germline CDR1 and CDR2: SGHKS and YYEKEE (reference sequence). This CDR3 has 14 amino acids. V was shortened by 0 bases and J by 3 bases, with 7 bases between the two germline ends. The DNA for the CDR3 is TGTGCCAGCAGCTTGGGTAAGCCCAATCAGCCCCAGCATTTT. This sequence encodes CASSLGKPNQPQHF. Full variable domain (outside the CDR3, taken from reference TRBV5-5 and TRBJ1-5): DAGVTQSPTHLIKTRGQQVTLRCSPISGHKSVSWYQQVLGQGPQFIFQYYEKEERGRGNFPDRFSARQFPNYSSELNVNALLLGDSALYLCASSLGKPNQPQHFGDGTRLSIL.

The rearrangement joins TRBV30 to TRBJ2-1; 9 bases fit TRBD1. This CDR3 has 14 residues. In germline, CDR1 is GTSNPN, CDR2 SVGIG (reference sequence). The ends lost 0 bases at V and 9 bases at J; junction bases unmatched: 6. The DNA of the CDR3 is TGTGCCTGGAGTGTGTGGACAGGGGATAGTGAGCAGTTCTTC. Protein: CAWSVWTGDSEQFF.